Following are 11 T cell receptor beta chains from one sample sequenced in a study of cytomegalovirus exposure and HLA in healthy donors. The protocol was immunoSEQ multiplex PCR, while the TCRdb copy is restricted to in-frame clones and leaves out a portion. The data contain some 80,000 clones, 90% to 96% of them seen just once; the ten biggest clones take up about 1.5%. Sequencing input: PBMCs. Receptor source: a man between 18 and 29 years old in good health and CMV-seropositive.

The gene calls are TRBV2 and TRBJ2-1; perhaps TRBD2 as D (6 bases). Germline V gives CDR1 SNHLY, CDR2 FYNNEI. Trimming stripped 6 bases from V and 0 bases from J, with 12 bases between. The CDR3 is made up of 15 amino acids. The CDR3, as DNA: TGTGCCAGCAGGGGGTGGCGGGACTCCTACAATGAGCAGTTCTTC. This translates into CASRGWRDSYNEQFF.

The chain uses TRBV4-2 and TRBJ1-5; 8 bases fit TRBD1. Germline-derived CDR1 and CDR2 are LGHNA and YNFKEQ. The CDR3 loop spans 17 amino acids. J lost 6 bases, V lost 0 bases, and 10 bases had no gene match. CDR3 nucleotide sequence: TGTGCCAGCAGCCAAGATGTCCGGACAGGGTATATTCAGCCCCAGCATTTT. The encoded protein is CASSQDVRTGYIQPQHF.

The V and J genes are TRBV14 and TRBJ2-1, with 9 bases aligning to TRBD1. V lost 1 base to trimming and J lost 8 bases; unmatched junction nucleotides: 9. The CDR3 is 16 amino acids. The germline V gene has CDR1 SGHDN and CDR2 FVKESK. The DNA of the CDR3 is TGTGCCAGCAGCCAAGCGGGACAGGGTACTGTCGATGAGCAGTTCTTC. Translated, it gives CASSQAGQGTVDEQFF.

This sequence joins TRBV30 and TRBJ2-7; TRBD1 matches 7 bases. J was trimmed by 6 bases and V by 3 bases; bases with no gene match: 5. Germline loops: CDR1 GTSNPN, CDR2 SVGIG (reference sequence). The CDR3 sequence is 12 residues long. This CDR3 is CAWSSTGIEQYF. For the CDR3, the DNA is TGTGCCTGGAGCTCGACAGGGATCGAGCAGTACTTC. Filled out from reference TRBV30 and TRBJ2-7, the complete variable domain reads SQTIHQWPATLVQPVGSPLSLECTVEGTSNPNLYWYRQAAGRGLQLLFYSVGIGQISSEVPQNLSASRPQDRQFILSSKKLLLSDSGFYLCAWSSTGIEQYFGPGTRLTVT.

The chain employs TRBV11-2 and TRBJ2-7; no reliable D call. The CDR3 is 13 residues long. Trimming took off 1 base at V and 3 bases at J, with 7 bases between the two ends. From germline, CDR1 is SGHAT and CDR2 FQNNGV. The CDR3 region is CASSLVTRYEQYF. The CDR3 DNA reads TGTGCCAGCAGCTTAGTCACTCGCTACGAGCAGTACTTC.

The chain couples TRBV5-4 to TRBJ2-5; TRBD2 aligns across 10 bases. Germline V CDR1 and CDR2: SGHNT, YYREEE (reference sequence). The CDR3 is 14 amino acids. V shed 2 bases, J shed 5 bases, and the junction held 3 bases outside the gene matches. The CDR3 DNA sequence: TGTGCCAGCAGCTTCCCTAGCGGGAGTGAGACCCAGTACTTC. Translation gives CASSFPSGSETQYF.

CDR3 in DNA: TGTGCCAGCAGCCTCCGGCAGGGTCTGACTGAAGCTTTCTTT. Residues: CASSLRQGLTEAFF. The chain carries TRBV27 and TRBJ1-1; tentative D call: TRBD1 (5 bases). Germline V lookup: CDR1 MNHEY, CDR2 SMNVEV (reference sequence). The CDR3 length is 14 residues. V was trimmed by 6 bases and J by 5 bases, leaving 16 bases between them.

The rearrangement joins TRBV28 to TRBJ1-4; D not certain. V lost 5 bases and J lost 6, with 10 bases in between. CDR3 length equals 13 residues. Looked up from germline, CDR1 is MDHEN and CDR2 is SYDVKM. Here the CDR3 reads CASSTSSHEKLFF. The CDR3 bases are TGTGCCAGCAGTACGAGTAGTCATGAAAAACTGTTTTTT.

The chain carries TRBV4-1 and TRBJ2-7; TRBD2 aligns across 11 bases. The J call is doubtful: the DNA matches TRBJ2-1 better. This CDR3 spans 15 amino acids. Germline V gives CDR1 MGHRA, CDR2 YSYEKL. CDR3 coding DNA: TGCGCCAGCAGCCAAGTAACTAGCGGGAGAAATGAGCAGTTCTTC. Encoded protein: CASSQVTSGRNEQFF.

The CDR3 sequence: CAIRERTSGEFEQYF. The DNA for the CDR3 is TGTGCCATCAGGGAGAGGACTAGCGGCGAATTCGAGCAGTACTTC. The rearrangement joins TRBV10-3 to TRBJ2-7, with TRBD2 identical over 10 bases. V trimming: 6 bases; J trimming: 6 bases; junction bases outside the gene matches: 11. CDR1 ENHRY and CDR2 SYGVKD come from the germline V gene. CDR3 size: 15 residues.

The rearrangement joins TRBV11-2 to TRBJ2-7, with TRBD2 identical over 10 bases. Trimming removed 5 bases from V and 2 bases from J; junction bases left unmatched: 6. The CDR3 has 15 amino acids. Germline V gene sequence: CDR1 SGHAT, CDR2 FQNNGV. CDR3 region: CASSRIAGGTYEQYF. The DNA for the CDR3 is TGTGCCAGCAGCCGAATAGCGGGAGGTACCTACGAGCAGTACTTC.